What follows is one TCR beta chain and its context. Its specificity is unknown. Here immunoSEQ multiplex PCR was the method, and the copy in TCRdb shows in-frame clones only, minus some. The sample yields more than 7,500 clones, roughly 90% seen once. The entry originates in a study of OX40 agonist ivuxolimab in advanced cancers. Study-level background: Administration of intravenous ivuxolimab to patients occurred every 2 weeks at 0.01 to 10 mg/kg.

Patients were excluded for autoimmune disease history or systemic immunosuppression. Blood was sampled at baseline, cycle 4 day 1, and cycle 7 day 1. Study outcomes and limitations: More expanded clones were found, on average, in CD8+ than in CD4+ T cells.

This sample comprised CD4+ or CD8+ T cells sorted from blood, obtained in a trial of the OX40 agonist ivuxolimab. The source is an adult with an advanced solid tumor such as melanoma, head and neck, liver or kidney cancer.

CDR3 DNA: TGTGCCAGCAGCTTGAACCCCTATGAAAAACTGTTTTTT. Translated: CASSLNPYEKLFF. The chain carries TRBV5-6 and TRBJ1-4; D ambiguous. The CDR3 is 13 residues long. CDR1 SGHDT and CDR2 YYEEEE come from the germline V gene. V was clipped by 1 base and J by 6 bases, with 7 bases between them.